A selection of T cell receptor beta chains follows, all from one sample in a study of blood T cell repertoires in COVID-19. Produced via immunoSEQ multiplex PCR; TCRdb's table is partial and in-frame only. The sample has some 200,000 clones; 70% to 90% are singletons. Sequenced material: peripheral blood. The source is a man in his forties or fifties with active or convalescent COVID-19. Each CDR3 is given with its conserved first and last residue. The D gene is left open where the match is weak. Some rows have no size entry. The others give once, few or many, or a class for an expanded clone.

D: .; J: TRBJ1-1; V: TRBV27; size: .; DNA: TGTGCCAGCAGGGCGGGTCCGAACACTGAAGCTTTCTTT; CDR3: CASRAGPNTEAFF
D: TRBD1; J: TRBJ2-2; V: TRBV28; size: .; DNA: TGTGCCAGCAGTTTAGGGACAGGGACGTGGGAGCTGTTTTTT; CDR3: CASSLGTGTWELFF
D: TRBD2; J: TRBJ2-1; V: TRBV11-3; size: .; DNA: TGTGCCAGCAGCTTAGGGACTAGCGGGCACTCCTACAATGAGCAGTTCTTC; CDR3: CASSLGTSGHSYNEQFF
D: TRBD1; J: TRBJ2-4; V: TRBV7-7; size: once; DNA: TGTGCTAGCAGCTTACATCGACAGGGGATTCAGTACTTC; CDR3: CASSLHRQGIQYF
D: TRBD2; J: TRBJ2-3; V: TRBV13; size: .; DNA: TGTGCCAGCAGCTTAGCGGGGGGAGGAGATACGCAGTATTTT; CDR3: CASSLAGGGDTQYF
D: TRBD1; J: TRBJ2-7; V: TRBV4-2; size: .; DNA: TGTGCCAGCAGCCAAGAATGGACAGGGCGCAACGAGCAGTACTTC; CDR3: CASSQEWTGRNEQYF
D: TRBD2; J: TRBJ2-5; V: TRBV9; size: .; DNA: TGTGCCAGCAGCGGGGGACTAGCGGGGGCAGAGACCCAGTACTTC; CDR3: CASSGGLAGAETQYF
D: .; J: TRBJ1-4; V: TRBV5-1; size: .; DNA: TGCGCCAGCAGCTTCACAGGGCGAAGTGAAAAACTGTTTTTT; CDR3: CASSFTGRSEKLFF
D: TRBD1; J: TRBJ1-4; V: TRBV9; size: .; DNA: TGTGCCAGCAGCGTTTTGGCGGGACAGGGGAGGGAAAAACTGTTTTTT; CDR3: CASSVLAGQGREKLFF
D: TRBD1; J: TRBJ2-3; V: TRBV28; size: .; DNA: TGTGCCAGCAGTAGGGACAGGGGGACGCAGTATTTT; CDR3: CASSRDRGTQYF
D: .; J: TRBJ2-3; V: TRBV7-9; size: .; DNA: TGTGCCAGCAGCACAGTAACTAGCACAGATACGCAGTATTTT; CDR3: CASSTVTSTDTQYF
D: TRBD1; J: TRBJ2-4; V: TRBV7-2; size: once; DNA: TGTGCCAGCAGCTTATCACAGGGGAAAGACATTCAGTACTTC; CDR3: CASSLSQGKDIQYF
D: .; J: TRBJ2-1; V: TRBV18; size: .; DNA: TGTGCCAGCTCATTCCGGGACAACTACAATGAGCAGTTCTTC; CDR3: CASSFRDNYNEQFF
D: .; J: TRBJ1-2; V: TRBV6-1; size: .; DNA: TGTGCCAGCAGTGATTTTGGCGGCAGCTATGGCTACACCTTC; CDR3: CASSDFGGSYGYTF
D: TRBD1; J: TRBJ1-6; V: TRBV11-2; size: few; DNA: TGTGCCAGCAGCCAGATGCAGGGGGCTTCACCCCTCCACTTT; CDR3: CASSQMQGASPLHF
D: TRBD2; J: TRBJ2-3; V: TRBV5-4; size: .; DNA: TGTGCCAGCAGCTTTAGCGGGGGGGCAACAGATACGCAGTATTTT; CDR3: CASSFSGGATDTQYF
D: TRBD1; J: TRBJ1-2; V: TRBV29-1; size: .; DNA: TGCAGCGTTGAAAGGACAGGGGGTACAGCTGGTGGCTACACCTTC; CDR3: CSVERTGGTAGGYTF